These T cell receptor beta chains were read from a single sample in a study of blood T cell repertoires in COVID-19. TCRdb keeps only in-frame clones here, not all; method: immunoSEQ multiplex PCR. This table has under 100,000 clones, approximately 88% appearing once. Sequencing input: peripheral blood. Receptors originate from a woman in her seventies with acute or convalescent COVID-19. Both conserved end residues are part of each CDR3. A D gene is named only where the DNA matches it firmly. Clone sizes are given selectively: once, few, many, or a class where the clone is expanded.

D gene: NA; clone size: NA; J gene: TRBJ2-5; V gene: TRBV5-1; CDR3 DNA: TGCGCCAGCAGCTTGGAGGTCTTAGGGAGGGAGACCCAGTACTTC; CDR3 protein: CASSLEVLGRETQYF
D gene: TRBD2; clone size: once; J gene: TRBJ2-7; V gene: TRBV27; CDR3 DNA: TGTGCCAGCAGTTTAACCGCGGGAGTCGGTGACGAGCAGTACTTC; CDR3 protein: CASSLTAGVGDEQYF
D gene: NA; clone size: NA; J gene: TRBJ2-5; V gene: TRBV28; CDR3 DNA: TGTGCCAGCAGTTTAGCGGGGTCAGTGGGGACCCAGTACTTC; CDR3 protein: CASSLAGSVGTQYF
D gene: NA; clone size: NA; J gene: TRBJ2-2; V gene: TRBV6-5; CDR3 DNA: TGTGCCAGCCGACGGGATCGGAGGACCGGGGAGCTGTTTTTT; CDR3 protein: CASRRDRRTGELFF
D gene: NA; clone size: NA; J gene: TRBJ1-4; V gene: TRBV2; CDR3 DNA: TGTGCCAGGGCAGGGCTGACTAATGAAAAACTGTTTTTT; CDR3 protein: CARAGLTNEKLFF
D gene: NA; clone size: NA; J gene: TRBJ1-6; V gene: TRBV4-2; CDR3 DNA: TGTGCCAGCAGCCAAGATGCCCAGGGCATTAATTCACCCCTCCACTTT; CDR3 protein: CASSQDAQGINSPLHF
D gene: NA; clone size: NA; J gene: TRBJ2-6; V gene: TRBV10-3; CDR3 DNA: TGTGCCACCCCCAGTAACTCTGGGGCCAACGTCCTGACTTTC; CDR3 protein: CATPSNSGANVLTF
D gene: NA; clone size: NA; J gene: TRBJ1-3; V gene: TRBV14; CDR3 DNA: TGTGCCAGCAGCCCAGGGGCTGGAAACACCATATATTTT; CDR3 protein: CASSPGAGNTIYF
D gene: NA; clone size: NA; J gene: TRBJ1-2; V gene: TRBV11-2; CDR3 DNA: TGTGCCAGCAGCTTAGACGGGGACATCTATGGCTACACCTTC; CDR3 protein: CASSLDGDIYGYTF
D gene: NA; clone size: NA; J gene: TRBJ1-1; V gene: TRBV7-9; CDR3 DNA: TGTGCCAGCAGCACGCCCAAGTTACAGGGAACTGAAGCTTTCTTT; CDR3 protein: CASSTPKLQGTEAFF
D gene: TRBD2; clone size: NA; J gene: TRBJ2-3; V gene: TRBV6-7; CDR3 DNA: TGTGCCAGCAGCTCCCCTCCAACTAGCGAGTCCGCAGATACGCAGTATTTT; CDR3 protein: CASSSPPTSESADTQYF
D gene: TRBD1; clone size: NA; J gene: TRBJ1-1; V gene: TRBV3-1/TRBV3-2; CDR3 DNA: TGTGCCAGCAGCCCGTGGGGGGGACAGGGTACTGAAGCTTTCTTT; CDR3 protein: CASSPWGGQGTEAFF
D gene: NA; clone size: NA; J gene: TRBJ2-5; V gene: TRBV5-1; CDR3 DNA: TGCGCCAGCAGCCGAGAACAGGGAATCCAGACCCAGTACTTC; CDR3 protein: CASSREQGIQTQYF
D gene: NA; clone size: NA; J gene: TRBJ2-1; V gene: TRBV9; CDR3 DNA: TGTGCCAGCAGCGTAGCTTGGGGTAGCGGCCCTACCTACAATGAGCAGTTCTTC; CDR3 protein: CASSVAWGSGPTYNEQFF
D gene: NA; clone size: once; J gene: TRBJ1-2; V gene: TRBV5-8; CDR3 DNA: TGTGCCAGCAGCTTGGCCGGTACAGGGCCTATGGGCTACACCTTC; CDR3 protein: CASSLAGTGPMGYTF
D gene: TRBD1; clone size: NA; J gene: TRBJ1-1; V gene: TRBV25-1; CDR3 DNA: TGTGCCAGCATTAGGACAGGGGGCATGAACACTGAAGCTTTCTTT; CDR3 protein: CASIRTGGMNTEAFF
D gene: TRBD2; clone size: NA; J gene: TRBJ2-2; V gene: TRBV2; CDR3 DNA: TGTGCCAGCAGTGACGAGGCGGGAGGGAACACCGGGGAGCTGTTTTTT; CDR3 protein: CASSDEAGGNTGELFF
D gene: NA; clone size: NA; J gene: TRBJ1-5; V gene: TRBV6-2/TRBV6-3; CDR3 DNA: TGTGCCAGCAGCCCCTACGCGGGGGGGCAAGGGGCGCCCCAGCATTTT; CDR3 protein: CASSPYAGGQGAPQHF
D gene: TRBD1; clone size: NA; J gene: TRBJ1-5; V gene: TRBV6-5; CDR3 DNA: TGTGCCAGCAGGGGACAGGGAAATCAGCCCCAGCATTTT; CDR3 protein: CASRGQGNQPQHF
D gene: NA; clone size: few; J gene: TRBJ1-1; V gene: TRBV29-1; CDR3 DNA: TGCAGCGTTGAAAAGAGTACTGAAGCTTTCTTT; CDR3 protein: CSVEKSTEAFF
D gene: TRBD1; clone size: NA; J gene: TRBJ1-3; V gene: TRBV4-2; CDR3 DNA: TGTGCCAGCAGCCGCGATATAACAGGGGGCAGGGAAAACACCATATATTTT; CDR3 protein: CASSRDITGGRENTIYF
D gene: NA; clone size: NA; J gene: TRBJ2-3; V gene: TRBV5-4; CDR3 DNA: TGTGCCAGCAGCTTGCAGGGCTACAGCGCAACAGATACGCAGTATTTT; CDR3 protein: CASSLQGYSATDTQYF
D gene: TRBD1; clone size: NA; J gene: TRBJ1-2; V gene: TRBV6-5; CDR3 DNA: TGTGCCAGCAGAGACAGGGGGCGTTTGAGGGGCTACACCTTC; CDR3 protein: CASRDRGRLRGYTF
D gene: TRBD1; clone size: NA; J gene: TRBJ2-3; V gene: TRBV6-1; CDR3 DNA: TGTGCCAGCAGTGAACTGTCTGCGGACAGGGATAAGCAGTATTTT; CDR3 protein: CASSELSADRDKQYF
D gene: NA; clone size: NA; J gene: TRBJ1-5; V gene: TRBV12-3/TRBV12-4; CDR3 DNA: TGTGCCAGCAGTTTCACGAGGGATCAGCCCCAGCATTTT; CDR3 protein: CASSFTRDQPQHF
D gene: TRBD1; clone size: NA; J gene: TRBJ2-7; V gene: TRBV28; CDR3 DNA: TGTGCCAGCAAATCCTACCGGGACAGGGTCTACGAGCAGTACTTC; CDR3 protein: CASKSYRDRVYEQYF
D gene: NA; clone size: few; J gene: TRBJ1-6; V gene: TRBV7-8; CDR3 DNA: TGTGCCAGCAGCCATTCCTCAGGTCTGGATTCACCCCTCCACTTT; CDR3 protein: CASSHSSGLDSPLHF
D gene: TRBD1; clone size: once; J gene: TRBJ2-2; V gene: TRBV19; CDR3 DNA: TGTGCCAGTAGTACCGGTCGTCCGGACAGGGGAACCGGGGAGCTGTTTTTT; CDR3 protein: CASSTGRPDRGTGELFF
D gene: TRBD1; clone size: NA; J gene: TRBJ2-5; V gene: TRBV7-2; CDR3 DNA: TGTGCCAGCAGCGACAAACAGGGGCGGCAAGAGACCCAGTACTTC; CDR3 protein: CASSDKQGRQETQYF
D gene: NA; clone size: NA; J gene: TRBJ2-5; V gene: TRBV6-5; CDR3 DNA: TGTGCCAGCAGTTACTCAGCGACAGGTCGGCAAGAGACCCAGTACTTC; CDR3 protein: CASSYSATGRQETQYF
D gene: TRBD2; clone size: NA; J gene: TRBJ2-1; V gene: TRBV11-3; CDR3 DNA: TGTGCCAGCAGCTTATCCAGCGGGACCGTAAAAAGCTCCTACAATGAGCAGTTCTTC; CDR3 protein: CASSLSSGTVKSSYNEQFF
D gene: TRBD1; clone size: NA; J gene: TRBJ2-7; V gene: TRBV2; CDR3 DNA: TGTGCCAGCAGATCCCAGGGACAGGGTCCCGAGCAGTACTTC; CDR3 protein: CASRSQGQGPEQYF
D gene: NA; clone size: NA; J gene: TRBJ1-1; V gene: TRBV5-1; CDR3 DNA: TGCGCCAGCAGCCCCGAAGCGGGCCTGGGGGCTTTCTTT; CDR3 protein: CASSPEAGLGAFF
D gene: TRBD2; clone size: NA; J gene: TRBJ2-6; V gene: TRBV5-1; CDR3 DNA: TGCGCCAGCAGCTATAGCGGGGGGTCTGGGGCCAACGTCCTGACTTTC; CDR3 protein: CASSYSGGSGANVLTF
D gene: NA; clone size: NA; J gene: TRBJ2-1; V gene: TRBV5-1; CDR3 DNA: TGCGCCAGCAGCGTAGGAACCGGGGTGAGCCACAATGAGCAGTTCTTC; CDR3 protein: CASSVGTGVSHNEQFF
D gene: NA; clone size: NA; J gene: TRBJ2-5; V gene: TRBV19; CDR3 DNA: TGTGCCAGTAGTATCGGCCAGGGTTCAGGAGAGACCCAGTACTTC; CDR3 protein: CASSIGQGSGETQYF
D gene: NA; clone size: NA; J gene: TRBJ2-7; V gene: TRBV6-5; CDR3 DNA: TGTGCCAGCAATAGGGGTATATACGAGCAGTACTTC; CDR3 protein: CASNRGIYEQYF
D gene: NA; clone size: NA; J gene: TRBJ2-7; V gene: TRBV4-2; CDR3 DNA: TGTGCCAGCAGCCAAGCTTACGGGGGTACCTACGAGCAGTACTTC; CDR3 protein: CASSQAYGGTYEQYF
D gene: NA; clone size: NA; J gene: TRBJ1-5; V gene: TRBV30; CDR3 DNA: TGTGCCTGGAGTGCGGAGTTCGGGAATCAGCCCCAGCATTTT; CDR3 protein: CAWSAEFGNQPQHF
D gene: TRBD2; clone size: NA; J gene: TRBJ2-5; V gene: TRBV15; CDR3 DNA: TGTGCCACCAGCAGAGATTCGGGGGTAGCGGGAGCGAGGAGCCAAGAGACCCAGTACTTC; CDR3 protein: CATSRDSGVAGARSQETQYF
D gene: NA; clone size: NA; J gene: TRBJ2-4; V gene: TRBV2; CDR3 DNA: TGTGCCAGCAGGGACAGCCCGGACCAGAAACTAGCCAAAAACATTCAGTACTTC; CDR3 protein: CASRDSPDQKLAKNIQYF